This T cell receptor beta chain is drawn from a study of human T cells and chemical hapten exposure. MiXCR was run by TCRdb on the RACE reads, yielding one entry per CDR3 protein. The data show about 110,000 distinct CDR3 sequences, with 9.5% to 15% seen just once and 1.5% to 2% held by the top ten. This clonotype was picked up many times. Noted time point: pre-sensitization, week 0. Treatment: therapeutic diphenylcyclopropenone sensitization with weekly scalp DPC. Donors, patients with alopecia ranging from 18 to 70 years old and judged suitable for DPC, provided samples. CDR3 size: 14 residues. The germline gives CDR1 SGHNT, CDR2 YENEEA. Trimming took 5 bases from V and 6 from J, leaving 11 bases between them.

The sample in question was whole blood, obtained in connection with sensitization to the hapten diphenylcyclopropenone (DPC). The source is a woman between 45 and 60 years old with alopecia areata. Some clones in this sample may be carry-over from other donors' samples. The chain links TRBV11-3 to TRBJ1-6, with TRBD1 as a possible D gene (6 bases). In nucleotides, the CDR3 is TGTGCCAGCAGCCAACAGGGACCTAATTCACCCCTCCACTTT. Its protein is CASSQQGPNSPLHF.